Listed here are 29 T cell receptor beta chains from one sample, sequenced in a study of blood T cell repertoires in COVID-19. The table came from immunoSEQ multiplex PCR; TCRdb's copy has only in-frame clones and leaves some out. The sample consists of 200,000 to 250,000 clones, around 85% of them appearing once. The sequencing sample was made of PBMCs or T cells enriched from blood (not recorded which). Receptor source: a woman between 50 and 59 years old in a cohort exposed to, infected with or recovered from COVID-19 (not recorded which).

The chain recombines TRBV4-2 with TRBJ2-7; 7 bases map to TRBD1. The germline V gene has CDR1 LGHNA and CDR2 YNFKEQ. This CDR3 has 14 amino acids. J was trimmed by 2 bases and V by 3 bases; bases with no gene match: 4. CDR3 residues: CASSQWTGTYEQYF. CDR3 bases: TGTGCCAGCAGCCAGTGGACAGGCACCTACGAGCAGTACTTC.

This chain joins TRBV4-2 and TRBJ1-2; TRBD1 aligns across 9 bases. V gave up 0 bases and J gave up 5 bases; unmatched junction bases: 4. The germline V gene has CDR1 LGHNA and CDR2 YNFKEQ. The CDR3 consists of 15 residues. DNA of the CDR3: TGTGCCAGCAGCCAAGACAGGGGGACAGGGTATGGCTACACCTTC. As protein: CASSQDRGTGYGYTF.

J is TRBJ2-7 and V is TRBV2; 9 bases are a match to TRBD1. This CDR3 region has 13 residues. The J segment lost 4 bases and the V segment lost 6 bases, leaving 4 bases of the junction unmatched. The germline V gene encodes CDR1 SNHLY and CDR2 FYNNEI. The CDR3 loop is CASSRDRAYEQYF. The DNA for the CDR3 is TGTGCCAGCAGCCGGGACAGGGCGTACGAGCAGTACTTC.

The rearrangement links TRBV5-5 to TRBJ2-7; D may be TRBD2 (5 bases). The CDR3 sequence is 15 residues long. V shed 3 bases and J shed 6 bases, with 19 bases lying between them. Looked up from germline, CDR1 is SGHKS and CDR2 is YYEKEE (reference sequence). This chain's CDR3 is CASSSGGWDYGEQYF. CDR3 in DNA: TGTGCCAGCAGCTCCGGAGGCTGGGATTACGGCGAGCAGTACTTC.

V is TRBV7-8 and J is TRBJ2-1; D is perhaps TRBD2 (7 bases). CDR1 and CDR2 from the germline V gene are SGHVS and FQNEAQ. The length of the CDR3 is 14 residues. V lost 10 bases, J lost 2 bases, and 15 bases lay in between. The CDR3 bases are TGTGCCACCTGGGGCGGGGGCCCCTACAATGAGCAGTTCTTC. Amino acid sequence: CATWGGGPYNEQFF.

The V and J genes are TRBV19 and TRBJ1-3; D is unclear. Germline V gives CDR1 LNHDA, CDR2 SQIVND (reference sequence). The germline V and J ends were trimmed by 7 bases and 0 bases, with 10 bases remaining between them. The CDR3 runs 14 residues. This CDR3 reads CASTGRSSGNTIYF. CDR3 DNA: TGTGCCAGTACCGGGAGGAGCTCTGGAAACACCATATATTTT. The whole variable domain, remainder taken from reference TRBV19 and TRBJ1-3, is DGGITQSPKYLFRKEGQNVTLSCEQNLNHDAMYWYRQDPGQGLRLIYYSQIVNDFQKGDIAEGYSVSREKKESFPLTVTSAQKNPTAFYLCASTGRSSGNTIYFGEGSWLTVV.

CDR3 coding DNA: TGTGCCATCAGTGTCGGGGTGAGGCCTCAACAGTGGTTTGCGCAGTTCTTC. Translation: CAISVGVRPQQWFAQFF. V is TRBV10-3 and J is TRBJ2-1, with D possibly matching TRBD2 (5 bases). Germline CDR1 is ENHRY and CDR2 is SYGVKD. V was clipped by 4 bases and J by 12 bases, with 28 bases between them. The CDR3 is made up of 17 amino acids.

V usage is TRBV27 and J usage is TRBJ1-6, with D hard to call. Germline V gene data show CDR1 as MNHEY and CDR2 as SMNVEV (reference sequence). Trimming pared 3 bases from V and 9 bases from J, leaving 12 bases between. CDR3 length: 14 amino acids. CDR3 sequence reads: CASSFLDGGSPLHF. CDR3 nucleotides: TGTGCCAGCAGTTTCCTCGACGGAGGTTCACCCCTCCACTTT.

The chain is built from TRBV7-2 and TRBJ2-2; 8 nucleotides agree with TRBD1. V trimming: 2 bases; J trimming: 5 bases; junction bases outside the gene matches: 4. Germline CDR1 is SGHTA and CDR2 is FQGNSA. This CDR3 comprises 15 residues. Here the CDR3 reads CASSLTGGSTGELFF. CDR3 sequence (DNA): TGTGCCAGCAGCTTAACAGGGGGAAGTACCGGGGAGCTGTTTTTT.

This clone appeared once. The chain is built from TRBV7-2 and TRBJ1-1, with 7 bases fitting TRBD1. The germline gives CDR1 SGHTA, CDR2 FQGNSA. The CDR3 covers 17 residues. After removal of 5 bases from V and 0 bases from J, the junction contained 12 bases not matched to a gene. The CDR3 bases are TGTGCCAGCAGCCCACGGACAGGCTTACTCATGAACACTGAAGCTTTCTTT. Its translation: CASSPRTGLLMNTEAFF.

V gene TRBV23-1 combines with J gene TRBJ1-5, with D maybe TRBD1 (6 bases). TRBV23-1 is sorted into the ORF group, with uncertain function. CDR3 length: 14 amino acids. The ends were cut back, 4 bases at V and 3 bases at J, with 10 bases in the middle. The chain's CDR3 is CASSPTGNNQPQHF. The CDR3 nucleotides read TGCGCCAGCAGTCCCACAGGGAACAATCAGCCCCAGCATTTT.

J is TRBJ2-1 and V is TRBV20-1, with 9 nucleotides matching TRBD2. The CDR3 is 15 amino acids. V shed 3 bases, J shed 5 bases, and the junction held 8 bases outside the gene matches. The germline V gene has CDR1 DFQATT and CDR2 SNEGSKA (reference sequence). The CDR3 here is CSASKAGGANNEQFF. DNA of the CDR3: TGCAGTGCTAGTAAAGCGGGGGGCGCCAACAATGAGCAGTTCTTC.

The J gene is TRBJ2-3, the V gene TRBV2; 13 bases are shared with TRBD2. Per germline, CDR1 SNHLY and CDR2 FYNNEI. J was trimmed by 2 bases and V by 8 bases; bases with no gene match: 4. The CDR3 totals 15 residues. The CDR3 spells CASRGLAGTTDTQYF. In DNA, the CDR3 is TGTGCCAGCCGGGGACTAGCGGGAACCACAGATACGCAGTATTTT. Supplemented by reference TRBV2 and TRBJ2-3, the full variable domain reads EPEVTQTPSHQVTQMGQEVILRCVPISNHLYFYWYRQILGQKVEFLVSFYNNEISEKSEIFDDQFSVERPDGSNFTLKIRSTKLEDSAMYFCASRGLAGTTDTQYFGPGTRLTVL.

CDR3 region: CASSYSPGRGGTQYF. CDR3 nucleotides: TGTGCCAGCAGCTATAGCCCGGGGCGGGGTGGTACGCAGTATTTT. The V and J genes are TRBV7-2 and TRBJ2-3; possible D gene TRBD2, 6 bases. The V end was cut by 4 bases, the J end by 8 bases, with 19 bases between. CDR3 length: 15 amino acids. Per the germline V gene, CDR1 is SGHTA and CDR2 is FQGNSA.

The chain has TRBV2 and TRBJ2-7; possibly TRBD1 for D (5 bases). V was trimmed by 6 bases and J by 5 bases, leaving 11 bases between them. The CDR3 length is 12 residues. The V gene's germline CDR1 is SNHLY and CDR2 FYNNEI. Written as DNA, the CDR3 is TGTGCCAGCAGGGGCAGGGCCCACGAGCAGTACTTC. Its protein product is CASRGRAHEQYF.

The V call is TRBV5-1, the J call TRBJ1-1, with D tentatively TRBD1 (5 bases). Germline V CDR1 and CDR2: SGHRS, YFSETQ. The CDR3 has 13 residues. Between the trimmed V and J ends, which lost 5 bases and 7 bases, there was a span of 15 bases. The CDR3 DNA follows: TGCGCCAGCAGATCGACAGATTTCAATGAAGCTTTCTTT. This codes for CASRSTDFNEAFF.

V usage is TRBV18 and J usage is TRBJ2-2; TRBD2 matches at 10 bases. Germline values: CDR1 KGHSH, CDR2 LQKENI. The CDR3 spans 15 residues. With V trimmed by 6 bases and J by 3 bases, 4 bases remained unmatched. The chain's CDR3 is CASSEAGGHTGELFF. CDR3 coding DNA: TGTGCCAGCTCGGAAGCGGGGGGGCACACCGGGGAGCTGTTTTTT.

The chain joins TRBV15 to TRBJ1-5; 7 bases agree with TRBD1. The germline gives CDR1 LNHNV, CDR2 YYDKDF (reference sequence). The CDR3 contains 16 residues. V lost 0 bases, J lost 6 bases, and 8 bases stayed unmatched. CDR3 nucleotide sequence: TGTGCCACCAGCAGAGAGAGACAGGGACTAGGTCAGCCCCAGCATTTT. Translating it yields CATSRERQGLGQPQHF.

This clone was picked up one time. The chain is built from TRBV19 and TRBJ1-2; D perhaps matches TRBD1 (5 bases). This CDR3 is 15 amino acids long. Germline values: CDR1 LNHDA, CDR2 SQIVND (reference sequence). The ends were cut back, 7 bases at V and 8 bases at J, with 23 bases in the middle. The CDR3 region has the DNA TGTGCCAGTACCCCTACGTCGGACGGCCGGGGGGGCTACACCTTC. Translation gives CASTPTSDGRGGYTF.

CDR3 sequence reads: CASSIREVRGAGSTDTQYF. The CDR3, as DNA: TGTGCCAGCAGCATACGGGAAGTCCGGGGGGCCGGTAGCACAGATACGCAGTATTTT. The rearrangement uses TRBV4-2 and TRBJ2-3; possibly TRBD2 for D (7 bases). The V gene lost 5 bases and the J gene lost 0 bases, with 24 bases spanning the gap. This CDR3 spans 19 amino acids. Germline CDR1 reads LGHNA; CDR2 reads YNFKEQ.

CDR3 residues: CASSSTGLAGSTQYF. For the CDR3, the DNA is TGTGCCAGCAGCTCTACGGGACTAGCTGGGAGTACGCAGTATTTT. This chain links TRBV5-8 with TRBJ2-3, with 9 bases identical to TRBD2. The germline gives CDR1 SGHTS, CDR2 YDEGEE. J lost 8 bases, V lost 3 bases, and 10 bases had no gene match. The CDR3 extends over 15 amino acids.

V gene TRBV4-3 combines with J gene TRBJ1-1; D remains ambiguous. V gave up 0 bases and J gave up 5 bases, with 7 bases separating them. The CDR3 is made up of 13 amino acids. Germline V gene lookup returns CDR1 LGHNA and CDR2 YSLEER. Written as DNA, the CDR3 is TGCGCCAGCAGCCAAGAATGGGAGACTGAAGCTTTCTTT. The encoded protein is CASSQEWETEAFF.

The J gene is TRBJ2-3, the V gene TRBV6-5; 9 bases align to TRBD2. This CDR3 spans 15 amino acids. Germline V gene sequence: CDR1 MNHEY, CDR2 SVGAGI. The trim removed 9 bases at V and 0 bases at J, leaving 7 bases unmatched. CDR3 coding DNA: TGTGCCAGTCGGCTAGCGGGGACGAGCACAGATACGCAGTATTTT. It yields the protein CASRLAGTSTDTQYF.

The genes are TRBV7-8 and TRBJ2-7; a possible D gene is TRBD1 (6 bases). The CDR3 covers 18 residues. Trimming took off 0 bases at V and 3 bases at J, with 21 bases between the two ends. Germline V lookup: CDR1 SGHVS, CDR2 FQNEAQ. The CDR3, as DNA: TGTGCCAGCAGCTTAGCGAGGTCTTGGGGGCGCATTGGCTACGAGCAGTACTTC. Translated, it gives CASSLARSWGRIGYEQYF.

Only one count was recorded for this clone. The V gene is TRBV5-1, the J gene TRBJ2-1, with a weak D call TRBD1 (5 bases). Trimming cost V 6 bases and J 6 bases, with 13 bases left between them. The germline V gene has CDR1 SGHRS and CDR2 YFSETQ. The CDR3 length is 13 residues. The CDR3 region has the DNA TGCGCCAGCACCATGCAGGGATCCAATGAGCAGTTCTTC. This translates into CASTMQGSNEQFF.

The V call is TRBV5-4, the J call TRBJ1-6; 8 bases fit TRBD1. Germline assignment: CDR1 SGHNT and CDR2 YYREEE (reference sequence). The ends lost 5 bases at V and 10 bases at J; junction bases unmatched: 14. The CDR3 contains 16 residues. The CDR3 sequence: CASRAGQGVTASPLHF. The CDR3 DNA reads TGTGCCAGCAGGGCCGGACAGGGAGTAACCGCGTCACCCCTCCACTTT. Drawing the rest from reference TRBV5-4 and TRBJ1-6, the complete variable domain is ETGVTQSPTHLIKTRGQQVTLRCSSQSGHNTVSWYQQALGQGPQFIFQYYREEENGRGNFPPRFSGLQFPNYSSELNVNALELDDSALYLCASRAGQGVTASPLHFGNGTRLTVT.

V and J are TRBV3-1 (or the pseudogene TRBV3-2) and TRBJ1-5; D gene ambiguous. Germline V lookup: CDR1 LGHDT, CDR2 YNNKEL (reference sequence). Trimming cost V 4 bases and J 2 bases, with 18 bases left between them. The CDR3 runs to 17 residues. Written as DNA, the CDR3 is TGTGCCAGCAGCCGTAACGATCGGGGTTATGGCAATCAGCCCCAGCATTTT. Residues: CASSRNDRGYGNQPQHF.

For the CDR3, the DNA is TGTGCCAGCAGTTACTCGTACAGGGTGAACACCGGGGAGCTGTTTTTT. Amino acid sequence: CASSYSYRVNTGELFF. V gene TRBV6-5 combines with J gene TRBJ2-2, with D possibly being TRBD1 (6 bases). The CDR3 totals 16 residues. The ends were cut back, 0 bases at V and 1 base at J, with 9 bases in the middle. Germline lookup yields CDR1 MNHEY and CDR2 SVGAGI.

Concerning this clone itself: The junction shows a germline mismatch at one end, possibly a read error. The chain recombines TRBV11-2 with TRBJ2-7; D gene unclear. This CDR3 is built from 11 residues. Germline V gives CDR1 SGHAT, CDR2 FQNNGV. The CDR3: CASSLDYGQYF. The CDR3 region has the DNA TGTGCCAGCAGCTTAGATTACGGGCAGTACTTC.